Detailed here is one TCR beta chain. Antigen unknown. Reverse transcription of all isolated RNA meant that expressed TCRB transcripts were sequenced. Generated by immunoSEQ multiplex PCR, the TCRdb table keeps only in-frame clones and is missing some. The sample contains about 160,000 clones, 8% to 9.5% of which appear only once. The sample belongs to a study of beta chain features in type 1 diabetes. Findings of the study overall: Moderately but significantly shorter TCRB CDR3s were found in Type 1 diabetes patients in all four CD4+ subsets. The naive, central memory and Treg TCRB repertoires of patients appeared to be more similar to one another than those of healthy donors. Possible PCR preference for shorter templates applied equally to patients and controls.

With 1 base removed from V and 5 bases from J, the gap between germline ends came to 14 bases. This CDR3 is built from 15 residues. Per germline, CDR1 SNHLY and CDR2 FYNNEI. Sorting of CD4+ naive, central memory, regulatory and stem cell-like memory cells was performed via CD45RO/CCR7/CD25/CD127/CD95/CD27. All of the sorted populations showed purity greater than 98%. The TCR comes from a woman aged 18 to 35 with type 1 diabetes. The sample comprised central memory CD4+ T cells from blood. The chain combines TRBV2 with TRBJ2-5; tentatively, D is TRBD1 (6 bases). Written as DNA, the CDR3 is TGTGCCAGCAGTGAAGGGGGGCTAGCCGCCGAGACCCAGTACTTC. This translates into CASSEGGLAAETQYF.